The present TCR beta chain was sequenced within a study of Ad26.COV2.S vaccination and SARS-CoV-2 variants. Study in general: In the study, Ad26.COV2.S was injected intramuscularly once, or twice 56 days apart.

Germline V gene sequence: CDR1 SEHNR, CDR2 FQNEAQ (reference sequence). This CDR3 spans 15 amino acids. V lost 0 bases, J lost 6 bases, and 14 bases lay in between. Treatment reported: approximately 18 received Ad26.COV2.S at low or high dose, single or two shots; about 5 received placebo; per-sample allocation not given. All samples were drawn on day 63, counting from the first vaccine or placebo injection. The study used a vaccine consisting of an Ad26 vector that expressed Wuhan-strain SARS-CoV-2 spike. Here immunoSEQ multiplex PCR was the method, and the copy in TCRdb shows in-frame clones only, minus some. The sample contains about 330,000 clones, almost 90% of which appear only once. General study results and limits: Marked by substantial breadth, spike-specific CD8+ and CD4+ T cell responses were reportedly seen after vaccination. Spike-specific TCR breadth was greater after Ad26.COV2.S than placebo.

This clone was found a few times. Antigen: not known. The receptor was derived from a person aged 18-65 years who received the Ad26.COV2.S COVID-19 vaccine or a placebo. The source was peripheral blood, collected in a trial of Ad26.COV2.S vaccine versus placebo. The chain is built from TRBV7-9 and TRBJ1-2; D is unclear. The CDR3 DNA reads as TGTGCCAGCAGCTTAGCGAATGGTTTTCAAGATGGCTACACCTTC. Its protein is CASSLANGFQDGYTF.